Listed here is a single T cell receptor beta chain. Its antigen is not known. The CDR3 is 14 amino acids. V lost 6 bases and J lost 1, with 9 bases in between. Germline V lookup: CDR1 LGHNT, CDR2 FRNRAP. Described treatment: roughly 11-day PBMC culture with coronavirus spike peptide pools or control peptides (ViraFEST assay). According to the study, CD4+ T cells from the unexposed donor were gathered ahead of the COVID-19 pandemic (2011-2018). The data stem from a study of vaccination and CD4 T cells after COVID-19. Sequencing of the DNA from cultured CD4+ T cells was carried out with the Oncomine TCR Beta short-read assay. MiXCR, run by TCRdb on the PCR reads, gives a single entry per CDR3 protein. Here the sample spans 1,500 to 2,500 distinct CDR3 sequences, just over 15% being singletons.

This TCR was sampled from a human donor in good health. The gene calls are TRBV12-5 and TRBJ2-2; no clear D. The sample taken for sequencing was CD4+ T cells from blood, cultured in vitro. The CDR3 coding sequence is TGTGCTAGTGGCCCGGACGGGAACACCGGGGAGCTGTTTTTT. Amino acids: CASGPDGNTGELFF.